These T cell receptor beta chains were read from a single sample in a study of response to subunit inactivated influenza vaccine. In TCRdb, the RT-PCR reads were re-called with MiXCR into one record per CDR3 protein. The sample lists approximately 700,000 distinct CDR3 sequences; around 14% were seen once. Sequencing used PBMCs from blood, obtained 11 to 12 days after vaccination. These receptors were taken from a man aged 50-60 years who received an inactivated influenza vaccine. Each CDR3 is given with its conserved first and last residue. Each record gives: D gene, V gene, clone size, J gene, CDR3 DNA, CDR3 protein. D genes are given only for firm matches. Clone size is given for some rows only: seen once, a few or many times, or a class if the clone is expanded.

NA	TRBV7-7	few	TRBJ2-7	TGTGCCAGCAGCTTACACCATTCCTACGAGCAGTACTTC	CASSLHHSYEQYF
NA	TRBV28	few	TRBJ2-2	TGTGCCAGCAGTTACGGGCTAGCGAGAACCGGGGAGCTGTTTTTT	CASSYGLARTGELFF
NA	TRBV7-6	few	TRBJ2-1	TGTGCCAGCAGCGCCGGACTGTACAATGAGCAGTTCTTC	CASSAGLYNEQFF
NA	TRBV6-2/TRBV6-3	few	TRBJ1-5	TGTGCCAGCAGTTACTCGACTGTGGAGCCCCAGCATTTT	CASSYSTVEPQHF
TRBD1	TRBV11-3	NA	TRBJ2-1	TGTGCCAGCAGCGAAGATACAGGGGATGGGGCCTACAATGAGCAGTTCTTC	CASSEDTGDGAYNEQFF
TRBD1	TRBV10-2	NA	TRBJ1-5	TGCGCCAGCAGGGGACAGGGGCCGGAGCCCCAGCATTTT	CASRGQGPEPQHF
NA	TRBV11-2	few	TRBJ1-2	TGTGCCAGCAGCTTACGAGGTTCGGGATTCTATGGCTACACCTTC	CASSLRGSGFYGYTF
TRBD1	TRBV6-1	NA	TRBJ2-1	TGTGCCAGCAGCCTCCGACAGGGGGCGGGGGAGCAGTTCTTC	CASSLRQGAGEQFF
NA	TRBV4-2	NA	TRBJ2-4	TGTGCCAGCAGCCAAGATATCCAGGCGCCAAGGAACATTCAGTACTTC	CASSQDIQAPRNIQYF
NA	TRBV4-2	few	TRBJ1-1	TGTGCCAGCAGCCAAGATGGGGAGAACACTGAAGCTTTCTTT	CASSQDGENTEAFF
TRBD1	TRBV4-3	few	TRBJ2-2	TGCGCCAGCAGTTGGTTCGCAGGGGGCACCGGGGAGCTGTTTTTT	CASSWFAGGTGELFF
NA	TRBV18	NA	TRBJ2-3	TGTGCCAGCTCACCCCTTCCGGCAGATACGCAGTATTTT	CASSPLPADTQYF
TRBD1	TRBV30	many	TRBJ2-1	TGTGCCTGGAGGGCGACAGGGGACGGATACAATGAGCAGTTCTTC	CAWRATGDGYNEQFF
NA	TRBV11-2	NA	TRBJ2-7	TGTGCCAGCAGCTTAGTTCGCAACCCACGCGAGCAGTACTTC	CASSLVRNPREQYF
NA	TRBV7-9	NA	TRBJ2-7	TGTGCCAGCAGCTTAGGCTATGGTGCGGTCTACGAGCAGTACTTC	CASSLGYGAVYEQYF
TRBD2	TRBV12-3/TRBV12-4	few	TRBJ2-7	TGTGCCAGCAGTTTAAGGACTAGCGGGTCCGGCAGGCAGTACTTC	CASSLRTSGSGRQYF
NA	TRBV6-1	few	TRBJ1-2	TGTGCCAGCAGTGAAGCGCTTCAGGGGTCTGGCTACACCTTC	CASSEALQGSGYTF
TRBD2	TRBV5-6	few	TRBJ2-1	TGTGCCAGCAGCCGTAGCGGGGGGGCCCTCTACAATGAGCAGTTCTTC	CASSRSGGALYNEQFF
NA	TRBV6-2/TRBV6-3	few	TRBJ1-1	TGTGCCAGCAGTGACCCTTCGCTGAACGCTGAAGCTTTCTTT	CASSDPSLNAEAFF
TRBD2	TRBV7-9	few	TRBJ2-1	TGTGCCAGCAGCACCGGAGTGGGTCTAGCGGCCCTCAATGAGCAGTTCTTC	CASSTGVGLAALNEQFF
NA	TRBV24-1	NA	TRBJ2-7	TGTGCCACCAGTTCGGGGGACTCCTACGAGCAGTACTTC	CATSSGDSYEQYF
NA	TRBV5-1	NA	TRBJ2-1	TGCGCCAGCAGCTTGGATCCGATCGGCTCCTACAATGAGCAGTTCTTC	CASSLDPIGSYNEQFF
NA	TRBV4-3	NA	TRBJ1-2	TGCGCCAGCAGCCAAGATAGATCCGGTTATGGCTACACCTTC	CASSQDRSGYGYTF
TRBD1	TRBV4-1	NA	TRBJ2-5	TGCGCCAGCAGCCAGGTACAGGGGGAGACCCAGTACTTC	CASSQVQGETQYF
TRBD2	TRBV29-1	few	TRBJ2-1	TGCAGCGCCCAAAAGCGGGGGGTGGGTATTAACAATGAGCAGTTCTTC	CSAQKRGVGINNEQFF
NA	TRBV30	NA	TRBJ1-1	TGTGCCTGGAGTGGAGGACCCGGACCTTATGAAGCTTTCTTT	CAWSGGPGPYEAFF
TRBD1	TRBV10-3	NA	TRBJ2-7	TGTGCCATCAGCCAGGGGGCCGCCTCGGATTACGAGCAGTACTTC	CAISQGAASDYEQYF
TRBD1	TRBV29-1	few	TRBJ2-5	TGCAGCGTGGAACTGACAGGGTTGGGCGAGACCCAGTACTTC	CSVELTGLGETQYF
NA	TRBV10-3	few	TRBJ2-7	TGTGCCATCAGGGCCCCACTACCTCCCTACGAGCAGTACTTC	CAIRAPLPPYEQYF
NA	TRBV10-1	few	TRBJ2-6	TGCGCCAGCAGTGAATCTTACACCTCTGGGGCCAACGTCCTGACTTTC	CASSESYTSGANVLTF
NA	TRBV6-2/TRBV6-3	few	TRBJ2-2	TGTGCCAGCAGCCGCCCTTTTGGTTACGCGAACACCGGGGAGCTGTTTTTT	CASSRPFGYANTGELFF
NA	TRBV6-4	NA	TRBJ2-3	TGTGCCAGCAGGGGCACCCACACAACAGATACGCAGTATTTT	CASRGTHTTDTQYF
NA	TRBV24-1	few	TRBJ1-2	TGTGCCACCAGTGACTTGGACGTTAACTATGGCTACACCTTC	CATSDLDVNYGYTF
NA	TRBV12-3/TRBV12-4	few	TRBJ1-1	TGTGCCAGCAGTCCAGGGGTGGCTGAAGCTTTCTTT	CASSPGVAEAFF
TRBD1	TRBV15	NA	TRBJ2-1	TGTGCCACCAGCACCCGGGACAGGGTGAATAATGAGCAGTTCTTC	CATSTRDRVNNEQFF
NA	TRBV12-3/TRBV12-4	NA	TRBJ2-1	TGTGCCTTCAGTCGTAATAGCGGCCCTCTGAGCCTGGGCTACAATGAGCAGTTCTTC	CAFSRNSGPLSLGYNEQFF
TRBD2	TRBV6-2/TRBV6-3	NA	TRBJ2-7	TGTGCCAGCACCGACAGCGGGAAGGTTTACGAGCAGTACTTC	CASTDSGKVYEQYF